A selection of T cell receptor beta chains follows, all from one sample in a study of T-cell reconstitution after alpha-beta-depleted transplantation in children. TCRdb re-derived calls from the PCR reads in MiXCR, one entry per CDR3 protein. The sample records over 85,000 distinct CDR3 sequences, around 6.1% being singletons. Material: PBMCs, mostly from graft donor cells, obtained 60 days after TCRalphabeta/CD19-depleted stem cell transplant. The source is a female patient between 2 and 15 years old who had a stem cell transplant for Fanconi anemia, so the T cells may come from the graft donor. Each CDR3 is given with its conserved first and last residue. The D gene is left open where the match is weak. Clone sizes are given selectively: once, few, many, or a class where the clone is expanded.

D	size	J	V	CDR3	DNA
TRBD2	few	TRBJ2-3	TRBV10-3	CAINRAGGTADTQYF	TGTGCCATCAACCGAGCGGGGGGGACGGCAGATACGCAGTATTTT
TRBD2	many	TRBJ2-3	TRBV3-1	CASSPKLAGGRDTQYF	TGTGCCAGCAGCCCAAAGCTAGCGGGGGGGCGGGATACGCAGTATTTT
TRBD2	few	TRBJ2-1	TRBV18	CASSPASGNYNEQFF	TGTGCCAGCTCACCAGCTAGCGGGAACTACAATGAGCAGTTCTTC
TRBD2	few	TRBJ2-7	TRBV7-8	CASSLGGTSGRTYEQYF	TGTGCCAGCAGCTTAGGAGGTACTAGCGGGCGAACCTACGAGCAGTACTTC
-	many	TRBJ1-2	TRBV5-5	CASSLVRGFPYGYTF	TGTGCCAGCAGCTTGGTCAGGGGTTTTCCTTATGGCTACACCTTC
-	-	TRBJ1-1	TRBV27	CASSLSPDLNTEAFF	TGTGCCAGCAGTTTATCCCCGGACCTAAACACTGAAGCTTTCTTT
TRBD1	-	TRBJ2-2	TRBV4-1	CASSQETGATGELFF	TGCGCCAGCAGCCAAGAGACAGGGGCCACCGGGGAGCTGTTTTTT
-	-	TRBJ2-1	TRBV30	CAWSRRAFYNEQFF	TGTGCCTGGAGTCGCAGGGCCTTTTACAATGAGCAGTTCTTC
TRBD2	-	TRBJ2-7	TRBV28	CASSFSRESDYLRLYEQYF	TGTGCCAGCAGTTTCTCGCGGGAGTCCGATTACCTGCGACTCTACGAGCAGTACTTC
TRBD1	many	TRBJ1-1	TRBV6-5	CASSYSAEGAETEAFF	TGTGCCAGCAGTTACTCGGCGGAGGGGGCGGAAACTGAAGCTTTCTTT
-	many	TRBJ2-2	TRBV11-1	CASSLDPSGSFDHGELFF	TGTGCCAGCAGCTTAGATCCATCGGGGAGTTTTGACCACGGGGAGCTGTTTTTT
-	few	TRBJ2-1	TRBV4-2	CASSHPIAEAYNEQFF	TGTGCCAGCAGCCACCCAATAGCGGAGGCCTACAATGAGCAGTTCTTC
-	many	TRBJ2-2	TRBV12-3/TRBV12-4	CASSPRGASLLFF	TGTGCCAGCAGTCCTCGGGGGGCCTCCCTCTTGTTTTTT
-	few	TRBJ2-6	TRBV5-1	CASSGRGPSGANVLTF	TGCGCCAGCAGCGGACGGGGGCCCTCTGGGGCCAACGTCCTGACTTTC
TRBD1	-	TRBJ2-2	TRBV15	CATSRRGQLLSGELFF	TGTGCCACCAGCAGGAGGGGACAGCTTTTATCCGGGGAGCTGTTTTTT
TRBD1	many	TRBJ1-5	TRBV28	CASSPWTGIGNQPQHF	TGTGCCAGCAGTCCATGGACAGGGATCGGCAATCAGCCCCAGCATTTT
-	many	TRBJ2-7	TRBV27	CASSFHSGEQYF	TGTGCCAGCAGTTTCCATAGCGGCGAGCAGTACTTC
TRBD1	-	TRBJ1-5	TRBV6-2/TRBV6-3	CASSHDRGLYQPQHF	TGTGCCAGCAGTCACGACAGGGGGCTTTATCAGCCCCAGCATTTT
-	many	TRBJ2-1	TRBV5-1	CASTGTIYNEQFF	TGCGCCAGCACCGGGACCATCTACAATGAGCAGTTCTTC
TRBD1	few	TRBJ2-3	TRBV7-2	CASSRQGAGTDTQYF	TGTGCCAGCAGCCGACAGGGGGCCGGCACAGATACGCAGTATTTT
-	few	TRBJ2-5	TRBV5-1	CASSLAPGEETQYF	TGCGCCAGCAGCTTGGCTCCAGGGGAAGAGACCCAGTACTTC
-	few	TRBJ2-5	TRBV13	CASSLGVSTGEGETQYF	TGTGCCAGCAGCTTAGGAGTTTCGACGGGGGAAGGAGAGACCCAGTACTTC
TRBD1	-	TRBJ1-6	TRBV28	CASSYHRGHNSPLHF	TGTGCCAGCAGCTACCACAGGGGGCATAATTCACCCCTCCACTTT
TRBD1	many	TRBJ2-1	TRBV20-1	CSVPGQGGNEQFF	TGCAGTGTACCCGGACAGGGTGGTAATGAGCAGTTCTTC
TRBD1	-	TRBJ2-7	TRBV15	CATSRDGDRGIF	TGTGCCACCAGCAGAGATGGGGACAGGGGGATCTTC
-	few	TRBJ2-2	TRBV19	CASSQEAGTGELFF	TGTGCCAGTAGCCAGGAAGCGGGCACCGGGGAGCTGTTTTTT
-	many	TRBJ2-7	TRBV28	CASSLLASRYEQYF	TGTGCCAGCAGTTTATTGGCTAGTCGCTACGAGCAGTACTTC
TRBD1	many	TRBJ2-1	TRBV7-2	CASSMDRAIYNEQFF	TGTGCCAGCAGCATGGACAGGGCAATCTACAATGAGCAGTTCTTC
-	many	TRBJ2-2	TRBV5-1	CASSFDRGTGELFF	TGCGCCAGCAGCTTCGACCGGGGGACCGGGGAGCTGTTTTTT
TRBD2	few	TRBJ2-5	TRBV5-1	CASSLGVAGNQETQYF	TGCGCCAGCAGCTTGGGGGTAGCGGGAAACCAAGAGACCCAGTACTTC
-	once	TRBJ2-7	TRBV18	CASSPPGVLSYEQYF	TGTGCCAGCTCACCCCCGGGGGTCCTCTCCTACGAGCAGTACTTC
-	many	TRBJ2-3	TRBV6-5	CASSYGRSTDTQYF	TGTGCCAGCAGTTACGGAAGAAGCACAGATACGCAGTATTTT
-	-	TRBJ1-1	TRBV7-3	CASSTGNTEAFF	TGTGCCAGCAGCACAGGGAACACTGAAGCTTTCTTT
TRBD1	many	TRBJ2-7	TRBV28	CASSSGQGPYEQYF	TGTGCCAGCAGTTCTGGACAGGGCCCCTACGAGCAGTACTTC
-	many	TRBJ2-7	TRBV12-3/TRBV12-4	CASSPDSYSYEQYF	TGTGCCAGCAGCCCTGACTCCTACTCCTACGAGCAGTACTTC
TRBD2	many	TRBJ2-3	TRBV9	CASSDRTSGGTDTQYF	TGTGCCAGCAGCGACAGGACTAGCGGGGGAACAGATACGCAGTATTTT
TRBD2	-	TRBJ2-7	TRBV5-1	CASRHDSGSGRVSAGYEQYF	TGCGCCAGCAGGCACGACTCGGGTAGCGGGAGGGTCTCAGCCGGGTACGAGCAGTACTTC